This T cell receptor beta chain was sequenced during a study of blood T cell repertoires in COVID-19. Study-level background: The United States, Italy and Spain were the sources of the acute and convalescent COVID-19 samples.

The CDR3 contains 16 residues. V lost 2 bases and J lost 5; bases outside the gene matches: 6. Germline lookup yields CDR1 MNHNY and CDR2 SVGAGI (reference sequence). Sequencing was performed with immunoSEQ multiplex PCR; in TCRdb, only in-frame clones are kept and a portion is missing. There are more than 70,000 clones in the sample; around 74% occur only once, and around 9.4% lies in the top ten. The rearrangement joins TRBV6-6 to TRBJ2-5, with TRBD1 matching 12 bases. Sequenced material: peripheral blood. This TCR derives from a human donor in a cohort sampled during active COVID-19. DNA for the CDR3: TGTGCCAGCAGTTACGGCGGGACAGGGGGCCTGGAGACCCAGTACTTC. Protein sequence: CASSYGGTGGLETQYF.